This T cell receptor (beta chain) was documented in a study of Ad26.COV2.S vaccination and SARS-CoV-2 variants. Described treatment: about 20 received Ad26.COV2.S at low or high dose, single or two shots; 5 received placebo; per-sample allocation not given. Day 63 after the first vaccine or placebo injection was the time point for sampling. Method: immunoSEQ multiplex PCR; TCRdb's copy keeps in-frame clones and lacks some. Among around 380,000 clones listed, 88% were seen once. Germline V lookup: CDR1 MGHRA, CDR2 YSYEKL. V was pared by 2 bases and J by 0 bases, with 17 bases between. This CDR3 spans 18 amino acids.

This sample comprised peripheral blood, obtained in a trial of Ad26.COV2.S vaccine versus placebo. The J gene is TRBJ1-5, the V gene TRBV4-1; weak D call: TRBD1 (5 bases). The sequence derives from a person between 18 and 59 years old who received the Ad26.COV2.S COVID-19 vaccine or a placebo. The DNA for the CDR3 is TGCGCCAGCAGCCAACCGGGCAGGGTTTGGCGTAGCAATCAGCCCCAGCATTTT. Amino acids: CASSQPGRVWRSNQPQHF.